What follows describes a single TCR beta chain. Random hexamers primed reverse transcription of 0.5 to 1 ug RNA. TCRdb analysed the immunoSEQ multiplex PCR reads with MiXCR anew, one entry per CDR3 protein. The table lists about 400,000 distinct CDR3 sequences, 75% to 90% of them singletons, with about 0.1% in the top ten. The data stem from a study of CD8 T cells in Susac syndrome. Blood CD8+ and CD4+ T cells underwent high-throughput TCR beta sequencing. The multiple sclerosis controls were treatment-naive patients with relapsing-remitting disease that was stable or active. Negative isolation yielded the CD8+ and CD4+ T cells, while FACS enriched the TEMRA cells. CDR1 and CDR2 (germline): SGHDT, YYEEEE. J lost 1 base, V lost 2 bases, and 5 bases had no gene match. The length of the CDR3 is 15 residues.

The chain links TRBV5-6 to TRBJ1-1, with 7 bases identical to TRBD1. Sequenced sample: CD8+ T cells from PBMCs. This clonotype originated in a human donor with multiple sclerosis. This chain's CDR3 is CASSLAGQRNTEAFF. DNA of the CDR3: TGTGCCAGCAGCTTAGCGGGACAGAGGAACACTGAAGCTTTCTTT.